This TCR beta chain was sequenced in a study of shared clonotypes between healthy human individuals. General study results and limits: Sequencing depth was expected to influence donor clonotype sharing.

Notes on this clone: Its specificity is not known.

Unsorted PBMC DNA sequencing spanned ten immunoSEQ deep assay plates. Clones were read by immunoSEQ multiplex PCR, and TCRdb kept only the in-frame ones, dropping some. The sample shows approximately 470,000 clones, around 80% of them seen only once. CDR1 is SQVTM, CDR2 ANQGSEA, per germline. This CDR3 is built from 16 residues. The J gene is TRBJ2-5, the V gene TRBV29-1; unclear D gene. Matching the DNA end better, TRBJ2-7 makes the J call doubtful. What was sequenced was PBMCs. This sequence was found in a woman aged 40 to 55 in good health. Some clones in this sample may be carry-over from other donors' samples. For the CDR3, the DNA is TGCAGCGTTGAAGACCGTACGTCGAAATGGTCCTACGAGCAGTACTTC. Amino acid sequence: CSVEDRTSKWSYEQYF.